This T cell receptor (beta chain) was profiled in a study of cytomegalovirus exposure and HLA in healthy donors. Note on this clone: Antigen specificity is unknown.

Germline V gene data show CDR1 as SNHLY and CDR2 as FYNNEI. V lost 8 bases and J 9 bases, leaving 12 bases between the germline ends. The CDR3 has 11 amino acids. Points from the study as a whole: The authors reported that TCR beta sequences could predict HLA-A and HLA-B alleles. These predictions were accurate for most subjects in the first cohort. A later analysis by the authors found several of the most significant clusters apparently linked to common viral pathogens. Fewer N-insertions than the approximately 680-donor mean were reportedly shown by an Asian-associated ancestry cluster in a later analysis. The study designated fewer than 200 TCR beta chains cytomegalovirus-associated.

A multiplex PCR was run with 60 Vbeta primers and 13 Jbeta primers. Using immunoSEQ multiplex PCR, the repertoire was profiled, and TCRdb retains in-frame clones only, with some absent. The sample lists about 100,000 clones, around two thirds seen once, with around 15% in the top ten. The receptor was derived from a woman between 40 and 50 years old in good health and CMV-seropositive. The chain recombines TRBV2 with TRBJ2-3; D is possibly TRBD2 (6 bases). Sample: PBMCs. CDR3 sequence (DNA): TGTGCCAGCTCCGAGGCGGGGACGCAGTATTTT. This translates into CASSEAGTQYF.